This TCR beta chain came from a study of blood T cells in healthy people across ages. Findings and limits, study-wide: A roughly linear age-dependent decrease characterized TCR beta diversity per million T cells.

This clonotype was counted only a few times. What it binds is unknown. The donors, all healthy, were Caucasians living in Russia, aged about 6 to 100. Around 9.4 milliliters was the volume of peripheral blood drawn from each donor. This CDR3 is 15 amino acids long. From germline, CDR1 is ENHRY and CDR2 SYGVKD. A second PCR, run for about 6 to 12 cycles, used a sample-barcoded 5' primer plus a J-beta primer mix. A 12-random-nucleotide template-switch adaptor tagged each cDNA molecule. Using its own MiXCR run on the 5' RACE reads, TCRdb lists one record per CDR3 protein. Here the sample spans over a million distinct CDR3 sequences, approximately 59% being singletons.

The chain recombines TRBV10-3 with TRBJ2-4, with 14 bases lining up with TRBD2. Gene TRBJ2-7 matches the end of the DNA better, so the J call may be wrong. The TCR originated in a man aged 18 to 35 in good health. The specimen was blood. CDR3 protein: CAIRGLAGDPHEQYF. The CDR3 coding sequence is TGTGCCATCAGGGGACTAGCGGGGGATCCCCACGAGCAGTACTTC.